This T cell receptor beta chain was captured by sequencing in a study of T cell responses to AZD1222 COVID-19 vaccine. Study in general: Doses given second, at about 4 or about 12 weeks, were pooled.

CDR1 is SGHAT, CDR2 FQNNGV, per germline. V shed 5 bases and J shed 1 base, with 8 bases lying between them. The CDR3 covers 13 residues. Study results and limitations: The donors showed a predominance of white British ancestry and of females, with possible underestimation of clonal diversity.

As regards this clone: As yet, its antigen is unknown.

Produced via immunoSEQ multiplex PCR; TCRdb's table is partial and in-frame only. The data contain 90,000 to 140,000 clones, around nine tenths of them singletons. This chain uses TRBV11-2 with TRBJ1-1; possible D gene TRBD1, 5 bases. The material was peripheral blood, obtained on day 0 of AZD1222 vaccination. This receptor was taken from an adult in good health. This CDR3 reads CASSRQPNTEAFF. The CDR3 coding sequence is TGTGCCAGCAGCCGACAGCCGAACACTGAAGCTTTCTTT.